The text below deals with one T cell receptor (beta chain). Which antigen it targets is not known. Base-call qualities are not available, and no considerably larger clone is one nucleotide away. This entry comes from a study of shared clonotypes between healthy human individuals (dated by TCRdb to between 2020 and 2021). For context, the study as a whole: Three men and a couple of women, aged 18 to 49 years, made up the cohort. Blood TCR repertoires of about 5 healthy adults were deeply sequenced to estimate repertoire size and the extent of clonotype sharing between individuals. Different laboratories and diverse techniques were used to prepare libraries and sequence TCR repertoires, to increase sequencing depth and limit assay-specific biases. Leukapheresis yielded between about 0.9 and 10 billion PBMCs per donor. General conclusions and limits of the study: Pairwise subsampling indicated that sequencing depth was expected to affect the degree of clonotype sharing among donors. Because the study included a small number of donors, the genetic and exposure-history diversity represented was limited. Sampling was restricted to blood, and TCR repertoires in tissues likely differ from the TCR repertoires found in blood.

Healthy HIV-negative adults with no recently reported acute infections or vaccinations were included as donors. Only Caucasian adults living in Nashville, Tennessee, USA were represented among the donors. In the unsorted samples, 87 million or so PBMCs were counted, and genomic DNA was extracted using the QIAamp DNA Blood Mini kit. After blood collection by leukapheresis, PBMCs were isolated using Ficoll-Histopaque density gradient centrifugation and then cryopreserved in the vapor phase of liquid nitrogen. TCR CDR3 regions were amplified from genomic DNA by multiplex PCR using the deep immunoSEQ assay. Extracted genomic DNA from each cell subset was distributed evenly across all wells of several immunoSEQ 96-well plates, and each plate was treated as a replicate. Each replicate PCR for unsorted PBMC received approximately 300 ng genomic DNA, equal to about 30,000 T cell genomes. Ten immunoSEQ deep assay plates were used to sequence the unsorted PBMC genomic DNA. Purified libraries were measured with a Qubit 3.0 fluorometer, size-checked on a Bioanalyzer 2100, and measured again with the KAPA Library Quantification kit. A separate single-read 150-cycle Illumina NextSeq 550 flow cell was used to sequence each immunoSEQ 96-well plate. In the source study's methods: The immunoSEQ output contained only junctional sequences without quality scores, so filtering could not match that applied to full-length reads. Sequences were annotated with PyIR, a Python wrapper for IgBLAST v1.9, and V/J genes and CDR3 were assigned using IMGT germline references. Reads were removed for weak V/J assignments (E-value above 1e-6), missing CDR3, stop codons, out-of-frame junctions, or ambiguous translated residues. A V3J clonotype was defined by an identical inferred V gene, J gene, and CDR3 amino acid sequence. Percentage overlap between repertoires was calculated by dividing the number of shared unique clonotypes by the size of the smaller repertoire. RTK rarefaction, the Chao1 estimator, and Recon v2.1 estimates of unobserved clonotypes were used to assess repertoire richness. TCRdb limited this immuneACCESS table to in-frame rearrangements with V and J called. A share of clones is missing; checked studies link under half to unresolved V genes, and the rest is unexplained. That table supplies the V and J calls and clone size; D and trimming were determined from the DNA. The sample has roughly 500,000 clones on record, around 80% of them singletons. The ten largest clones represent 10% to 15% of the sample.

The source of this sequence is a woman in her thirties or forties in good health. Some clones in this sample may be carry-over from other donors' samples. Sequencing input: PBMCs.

The DNA reads as follows: TGTGCCAGCAGCTTCTCCGGGACAGGCATTCAGCCCCAGCATTTT. Translation gives CASSFSGTGIQPQHF. Recombination connected TRBV7-9 to TRBJ1-5; TRBD1 lines up with 8 middle nucleotides. The CDR3 runs 15 residues from the cysteine to the phenylalanine. Only the CDR3 region is kept as DNA, spanning 45 bases read in frame from base 1. Per the germline V gene (reference sequence), SEHNR is the CDR1 and FQNEAQ is the CDR2. Ends trimmed: V by 3 bases, J by 6 bases; bases unmatched to a gene: 7.